This is a list of T cell receptor beta chains from one sample in a study of graft-versus-host responses after intestinal transplantation. The method was immunoSEQ multiplex PCR; TCRdb's version includes in-frame clones alone and lacks a portion of them. The sample yields some 90,000 clones, about 93% seen once. Antigen specificity for these receptors is unknown. The sequenced sample was unstimulated CD8+ T cells sorted from spleen or lymph node cells, obtained before intestinal transplant. The source of these receptors is a human donor who received an intestinal transplant. The CDR3 runs from the conserved cysteine through the conserved F or W. D genes are given only for firm matches. Only some rows state a clone size, as once, few, many or a class for expanded clones.

D | V | size | length | CDR3
NA | TRBV27 | NA | 14 | CASSFSAGGYGYTF
TRBD2 | TRBV29-1 | once | 16 | CSVDGAGGKSYNEQFF
TRBD2 | TRBV2 | NA | 16 | CASSEVRSGTYNEQFF
TRBD2 | TRBV30 | NA | 13 | CAWIAGNGNEQFF
TRBD2 | TRBV29-1 | NA | 15 | CSVAELAVDYNEQFF
NA | TRBV7-2 | NA | 14 | CASSLDPGRETQYF
TRBD1 | TRBV27 | NA | 14 | CASSGTALGTEAFF
NA | TRBV6-5 | NA | 14 | CASSYSGGLNTQYF
TRBD1 | TRBV27 | once | 16 | CASSLVPGTGYYEQYF
NA | TRBV7-9 | NA | 15 | CASSPGGEGTDTQYF
NA | TRBV13 | NA | 13 | CASGPGRGETQYF
TRBD2 | TRBV27 | NA | 17 | CASSLRTSGGVYNEQFF
TRBD1 | TRBV4-2 | NA | 16 | CASSPGQGVTTGELFF
TRBD1 | TRBV27 | NA | 14 | CASSFTGGGSPLHF
NA | TRBV21-1 | NA | 15 | CASSGRGALDSPLHF
TRBD1 | TRBV11-2 | NA | 19 | CASSLGAAGQGFVGTEAFF
TRBD2 | TRBV25-1 | NA | 15 | CASSERGGLSNEQFF
NA | TRBV9 | NA | 13 | CASTHHSDNEQFF
TRBD2 | TRBV25-1 | NA | 16 | CASSETYGLAGDEQYF
NA | TRBV7-2 | NA | 15 | CASSDPARERNEQFF
NA | TRBV11-3 | NA | 12 | CASSLFVGELFF
NA | TRBV14 | NA | 16 | CASSQVEVITTDTQYF
TRBD1 | TRBV7-9 | once | 15 | CASSQWDSRNTEAFF
NA | TRBV28 | NA | 15 | CASSARVLNTGELFF
NA | TRBV10-2 | once | 14 | CASSDPGSTDTQYF
NA | TRBV7-2 | NA | 18 | CASSLAPQWQLSNQPQHF
TRBD1 | TRBV7-7 | NA | 20 | CASSPPPGTGILGSNQPQHF
NA | TRBV4-2 | NA | 16 | CASTPRGVRGYETQYF
TRBD1 | TRBV6-6 | NA | 15 | CASSFGTGSSYEQYF
TRBD1 | TRBV4-3 | NA | 14 | CASSQVQGPYEQYF
TRBD1 | TRBV9 | NA | 12 | CASMGTAPEAFF
NA | TRBV7-9 | NA | 13 | CASSHDEADTQYF
NA | TRBV6-6 | NA | 14 | CASSFRGITDTQYF
NA | TRBV13 | NA | 12 | CASSLRGTEAFF
NA | TRBV19 | NA | 13 | CASSISWSYEQYF
NA | TRBV7-8 | once | 15 | CASSSTGLMNTEAFF
NA | TRBV30 | NA | 13 | CACIRESTDTQYF
TRBD2 | TRBV4-1 | NA | 14 | CASSLGRGQETQYF
NA | TRBV12-5 | NA | 12 | CASGLPGTEQYF
TRBD1 | TRBV6-5 | NA | 14 | CASSYTGGNTEAFF